Given below is one T cell receptor (beta chain) in context. The clone's antigen remains unknown. Within one base of it there is no much larger clone, and no base qualities were kept. The time point label on this specimen signifies: baseline before first vaccination. The vaccinee samples were drawn from two UK trials, COV001 and COV002, one of which was a single-blind randomized controlled phase 2/3 trial testing AZD1222 (ChAdOx1 nCoV-19) in healthy adults. Trial participant PBMC samples were collected at day 0 and day 28 after the second dose for TCRbeta chain sequencing. The CDR3 regions of human TCRbeta chains were analyzed by immunosequencing. The study's own analysis went as follows. TCRs in the repertoires were matched against a reference library of SARS-CoV-2-specific TCRs that had been generated with the MIRA antigen-specificity platform. Breadth was defined as the fraction of unique TCRs that were SARS-CoV-2-associated, and depth was defined as the fraction of total T cells that were SARS-CoV-2-associated. Using the MIRA data, every spike-specific TCR was mapped to the spike region that the TCR reacted to and assigned to either a CD4 or a CD8 class. Log10-transformed breadth and depth values were compared by one-way ANOVA with Sidak's multiple comparisons tests. This is the immuneACCESS table as TCRdb keeps it, with only in-frame sequences that have V and J called. A part of the clones is gone; compared with another copy, unresolved V genes explain less than half, and the rest is unexplained. V and J calls and clone size come straight from that table; D and trimming were deduced from the DNA. The sample contains 150,000 or so clones, roughly nine tenths of them found a single time. Clones ranked in the top ten supply approximately 5.1% of the sample.

These data come from a study of T cell responses to AZD1222 COVID-19 vaccine (dated by TCRdb to about 2021). Regarding the complete study: AZD1222 recipients whose second dose came at about 4 weeks and those whose second dose came at about 12 weeks were combined into one group, since spike-specific TCR depth and breadth did not differ between the two schedules. A total of about 250 trial participants underwent TCR sequencing, of whom about 200 had received two doses of AZD1222 and around 25 had received two doses of the MenACWY control vaccine. Trial participants were enrolled by age into 18-55, 56-69 and 70-plus year subgroups, with approximately 160, 26 and 62 TCR-sequenced participants respectively.

CDR1 and CDR2 (SGHRS, YFSETQ) derive from the germline V gene. The cysteine opens and the phenylalanine closes a CDR3 of 15 amino acids. Left in the record is the CDR3 DNA by itself, 45 bases read in frame from the first base. Trimming at the junction amounts to 4 bases on V and 7 bases on J, and the germline ends lie 17 bases apart. What the research found in general, with its limitations: After two AZD1222 doses, both the breadth and the depth of spike-specific TCRs were significantly higher than at day 0 and than in MenACWY recipients. Because no day 14 peak-response samples were available, the repertoires could be characterized only after the peak T cell response. In the small 56-69-year group, the increase in depth fell short of significance, most likely because of low power. Reportedly, almost half of the unique spike-specific TCRs recognized epitopes lying outside the regions that are mutated in the B.1.351 and B.1.1.7 variants. The vaccine-associated CD4 TCRs covered the entire spike protein, and the dominant responses fell in regions 160-218 and 743-854. Conclusions about previously exposed vaccinees were limited because only six AZD1222 recipients were SARS-CoV-2 seropositive at baseline. Participants were mostly white British, with more females than males. The authors suggested clonal diversity may have been underestimated.

The clonotype comes from an adult in good health. The sequence links TRBV5-1 to TRBJ1-4; no confident D gene assignment can be made. Here the sequenced sample was peripheral blood, taken on day 0 of AZD1222 vaccination. The nucleotide sequence reads as follows: TGCGCCAGCAGCCACACCGGGCCCTTTGGTGAAAAACTGTTTTTT. It is translated as CASSHTGPFGEKLFF. Here the CDR3 is joined to the reference TRBV5-1 and TRBJ1-4 genes, and the full variable domain is: KAGVTQTPRYLIKTRGQQVTLSCSPISGHRSVSWYQQTPGQGLQFLFEYFSETQRNKGNFPGRFSGRQFSNSRSEMNVSTLELGDSALYLCASSHTGPFGEKLFFGSGTQLSVL.